This T cell receptor beta chain was recovered during a study of Tregs in tolerant kidney transplant recipients. Study context: Related graft donors supplied nonmyeloablative bone marrow transplants, and mixed chimerism was transient. Whole-study findings and limits: Biological reproducibility was not directly addressed, but technical replication error appeared minimal. The small number of patients limits these findings pending further validation.

Sequencing used immunoSEQ multiplex PCR; TCRdb keeps in-frame clones, though not all of them. The sample holds approximately 8,000 clones, roughly 36% seen once. The CDR3 is made up of 16 amino acids. Losses at the gene ends were 0 bases for V and 10 bases for J; bases not matched to a gene: 8. The V gene's germline CDR1 is MGHRA and CDR2 YSYEKL. Details on this clone: Its target is not known.

Recipient PBMCs carried a CFSE label and met irradiated graft donor PBMCs for approximately six days before FACS sorting. The material sequenced was CD8+ T cells from blood cultured with allogeneic cells, taken before the transplant. The sequence came from a human patient who received a combined kidney and bone marrow transplant. This chain joins TRBV4-1 and TRBJ1-4, with 10 positions matching TRBD1. The CDR3 here is CASSQEGWDRGGKLFF. As DNA, the CDR3 is TGCGCCAGCAGCCAAGAGGGGTGGGACAGGGGAGGAAAACTGTTTTTT.